This T cell receptor (beta chain) comes out of a study of identical twins. The V end lost 0 bases, the J end lost 3 bases, and 8 bases lay between the germline ends. Germline V CDR1 and CDR2: ENHRY, SYGVKD. The CDR3 length is 14 residues. Using its own MiXCR run on the 5' RACE reads, TCRdb lists one record per CDR3 protein. The table lists around 300,000 distinct CDR3 sequences, about 8% of them singletons, with roughly 2% in the top ten. The same data also contributed to another study, on yellow fever vaccine responses in identical twins.

The V gene is TRBV10-3, the J gene TRBJ2-5; D tentatively reads TRBD1 or TRBD2 (5 bases each). The sample consisted of memory (CD45RO+) T cells sorted from blood. The TCR sequence derives from a woman between 18 and 29 years old in good health. CDR3 sequence (DNA): TGTGCCATCAGTGAGTCGTTGGGGGAAGAGACCCAGTACTTC. This gives the protein CAISESLGEETQYF.